The rows below give T cell receptor beta chains drawn from one sample of a study of CD4 T cells in relation to SARS-CoV-2 and coronaviruses. Generated by immunoSEQ multiplex PCR, the TCRdb table keeps only in-frame clones and is missing some. The table includes approximately 64,000 clones, about 94% detected once. Sequencing used naive CD4+ T cells from PBMCs. The receptors originated from a human donor in good health. The CDR3 runs from the conserved cysteine through the conserved F or W. D genes are given only for firm matches. Size values are once, few and many counts, or a class for expanded clones, and some rows have none.

j_call | v_call | d_call | clone_size | cdr3_aa | cdr3_nt
TRBJ2-1 | TRBV2 | . | . | CADRRTTAGDNEQFF | TGTGCCGACAGACGGACAACTGCCGGCGACAATGAGCAGTTCTTC
TRBJ1-5 | TRBV5-1 | . | . | CASSLVIDRRRNQPQHF | TGCGCCAGCAGCTTGGTTATTGACAGGCGGCGTAATCAGCCCCAGCATTTT
TRBJ2-7 | TRBV20-1 | . | once | CSPARTYEQYF | TGCAGTCCCGCCAGGACTTACGAGCAGTACTTC
TRBJ2-1 | TRBV6-6 | TRBD1 | . | CASSETGGYYNEQFF | TGTGCCAGCAGCGAAACAGGGGGCTACTACAATGAGCAGTTCTTC
TRBJ2-7 | TRBV10-3 | TRBD1 | . | CAISDLDRGAYEQYF | TGTGCCATCAGTGATTTGGACAGGGGCGCCTACGAGCAGTACTTC
TRBJ2-2 | TRBV4-1 | TRBD1 | . | CASSQDRDSFPPGELFF | TGCGCCAGCAGCCAAGATCGGGACAGTTTTCCACCGGGGGAGCTGTTTTTT
TRBJ1-4 | TRBV27 | TRBD1 | . | CASSFDRGSLNEKLFF | TGTGCCAGCAGTTTTGACAGGGGATCACTTAATGAAAAACTGTTTTTT
TRBJ1-5 | TRBV27 | . | . | CASSLASAGRNQPQHF | TGTGCCAGCAGTTTAGCCTCAGCAGGTCGCAATCAGCCCCAGCATTTT
TRBJ2-3 | TRBV7-9 | TRBD2 | once | CASSLDVAGVDTQYF | TGTGCCAGCAGCTTAGATGTCGCGGGAGTAGATACGCAGTATTTT
TRBJ2-7 | TRBV2 | . | . | CASSGRGRADPYEQYF | TGTGCCAGCAGCGGCCGGGGACGAGCCGACCCCTACGAGCAGTACTTC
TRBJ2-1 | TRBV11-2 | TRBD1 | . | CASSSRDRPHNEQFF | TGTGCCAGCAGCTCCCGGGACAGACCCCACAATGAGCAGTTCTTC
TRBJ1-1 | TRBV7-9 | . | . | CASSPGGQGRNTEAFF | TGTGCCAGCAGCCCCGGGGGGCAGGGTAGGAACACTGAAGCTTTCTTT
TRBJ2-1 | TRBV14 | TRBD2 | . | CASSSAGSYNEQFF | TGTGCCAGCAGCTCAGCGGGGTCCTACAATGAGCAGTTCTTC
TRBJ2-4 | TRBV6-5 | . | . | CASSYGGGVDIQYF | TGTGCCAGCAGTTACGGAGGGGGCGTGGACATTCAGTACTTC
TRBJ1-5 | TRBV28 | . | . | CASSPGTFRGLNQPQHF | TGTGCCAGCAGCCCAGGGACCTTTAGGGGCCTAAATCAGCCCCAGCATTTT
TRBJ2-5 | TRBV7-9 | TRBD2 | . | CASSQHLTSGTSGSETQYF | TGTGCCAGCAGCCAACACCTAACGTCCGGGACTAGCGGGAGTGAGACCCAGTACTTC
TRBJ2-1 | TRBV5-1 | TRBD2 | . | CASSLGGSESYNEQFF | TGCGCCAGCAGCTTGGGCGGGAGTGAGTCCTACAATGAGCAGTTCTTC
TRBJ2-3 | TRBV4-2 | TRBD2 | . | CASSPRRGAGVDTQYF | TGTGCCAGCAGCCCCCGCCGTGGAGCGGGAGTAGATACGCAGTATTTT
TRBJ1-1 | TRBV6-5 | TRBD1 | . | CASNPDRGRNTEAFF | TGTGCCAGCAACCCGGACAGGGGGCGAAACACTGAAGCTTTCTTT
TRBJ2-3 | TRBV7-3 | . | . | CASSLTWSGSTDTQYF | TGTGCCAGCAGCTTAACGTGGAGCGGGAGCACAGATACGCAGTATTTT
TRBJ2-7 | TRBV28 | . | . | CASSPLDSLSYEQYF | TGTGCCAGCAGTCCCCTCGACAGCCTCTCCTACGAGCAGTACTTC
TRBJ2-7 | TRBV9 | . | . | CASSVEGWGEQYF | TGTGCCAGCAGCGTAGAGGGTTGGGGCGAGCAGTACTTC
TRBJ2-1 | TRBV27 | TRBD2 | . | CASSLFPGRRYNEQFF | TGTGCCAGCAGTTTATTTCCCGGGAGGCGGTACAATGAGCAGTTCTTC
TRBJ2-7 | TRBV9 | TRBD2 | . | CASSVNPRTSGRAYEQYF | TGTGCCAGCAGCGTAAACCCCAGGACTAGCGGGAGGGCCTACGAGCAGTACTTC
TRBJ2-2 | TRBV3-1/TRBV3-2 | . | . | CASSLRVGELFF | TGTGCCAGCAGCCTCAGGGTCGGGGAGCTGTTTTTT
TRBJ2-1 | TRBV18 | TRBD1 | . | CASSPQGDEQFF | TGTGCCAGCTCACCTCAGGGGGATGAGCAGTTCTTC
TRBJ2-3 | TRBV9 | TRBD2 | . | CASSVRSGVGTDTQYF | TGTGCCAGCAGCGTCAGAAGCGGGGTCGGGACGGATACGCAGTATTTT
TRBJ2-1 | TRBV28 | . | . | CATGRLEQFF | TGTGCCACCGGACGCCTTGAGCAGTTCTTC
TRBJ1-6 | TRBV28 | . | . | CASSLEGRINSPLHF | TGTGCCAGCAGTTTAGAAGGCAGAATCAATTCACCCCTCCACTTT
TRBJ2-2 | TRBV28 | TRBD2 | . | CASRQTSGGRNTGELFF | TGTGCCAGCAGACAGACTAGCGGGGGTCGTAACACCGGGGAGCTGTTTTTT
TRBJ1-4 | TRBV11-2 | . | . | CASSLDPANEKLFF | TGTGCCAGCAGCTTAGATCCAGCTAATGAAAAACTGTTTTTT
TRBJ2-7 | TRBV4-2 | TRBD1 | . | CASSQPGTGKREQYF | TGTGCCAGCAGCCAACCCGGGACAGGGAAACGCGAGCAGTACTTC
TRBJ2-3 | TRBV18 | . | . | CASSPRGTSTDTQYF | TGTGCCAGCTCACCACGGGGGACAAGCACAGATACGCAGTATTTT
TRBJ1-4 | TRBV5-6 | . | once | CASSILGTATNEKLFF | TGTGCCAGCAGCATTCTCGGAACCGCAACTAATGAAAAACTGTTTTTT
TRBJ1-2 | TRBV21-1 | . | . | CASTHRPGSYGYTF | TGTGCCAGCACCCACCGCCCGGGATCCTATGGCTACACCTTC
TRBJ1-6 | TRBV2 | . | . | CASSEALVSSSYNSPLHF | TGTGCCAGCAGTGAAGCGCTTGTGTCGAGCTCCTATAATTCACCCCTCCACTTT
TRBJ2-7 | TRBV12-2 | . | . | CASRFRTGAQGQQYF | TGTGCAAGTCGCTTCCGGACGGGAGCACAGGGACAGCAGTACTTC
TRBJ2-3 | TRBV28 | TRBD1 | . | CASTTEGTGGTTDTQYF | TGTGCCAGCACCACGGAGGGGACAGGGGGCACCACAGATACGCAGTATTTT
TRBJ2-5 | TRBV19 | . | . | CASSIVVTQETQYF | TGTGCCAGTAGTATTGTAGTAACCCAAGAGACCCAGTACTTC
TRBJ2-7 | TRBV7-9 | . | . | CASSLAGVVYEQYF | TGTGCCAGCAGCTTAGCTGGGGTTGTGTACGAGCAGTACTTC
TRBJ2-1 | TRBV18 | . | . | CASSWQGYNEQFF | TGTGCCAGCTCTTGGCAGGGCTACAATGAGCAGTTCTTC
TRBJ2-2 | TRBV14 | . | . | CASSPRVRGELFF | TGTGCCAGCAGCCCCCGAGTTCGTGGGGAGCTGTTTTTT
TRBJ2-6 | TRBV3-1/TRBV3-2 | . | . | CASSRYSLINSGANVLTF | TGTGCCAGCAGCCGATACAGCCTCATTAACTCTGGGGCCAACGTCCTGACTTTC
TRBJ2-1 | TRBV14 | . | once | CASSGSVGGSYNEQFF | TGTGCCAGCAGCGGCTCCGTGGGAGGCTCCTACAATGAGCAGTTCTTC
TRBJ2-2 | TRBV11-2 | TRBD1 | . | CASTVSRDRPTGELFF | TGTGCCAGCACCGTTTCCCGGGACAGGCCCACCGGGGAGCTGTTTTTT